This TCR beta chain emerged from a study of blood T cell repertoires in COVID-19. Germline V gives CDR1 LNHDA, CDR2 SQIVND (reference sequence). The CDR3 has 16 residues. Trimming pared 1 base from V and 1 base from J, leaving 12 bases between. Assay: immunoSEQ multiplex PCR; the TCRdb copy retains only in-frame clones and omits some. Among some 200,000 clones listed, less than 90% were seen once. Material for sequencing was peripheral blood. This sequence was found in a woman between 35 and 50 years old with acute or convalescent COVID-19. This sequence joins TRBV19 and TRBJ2-3, with a weak D call TRBD1 (5 bases). CDR3 sequence: CASSIGAGKGTDTQYF. For the CDR3, the DNA is TGTGCCAGTAGTATAGGAGCAGGGAAAGGCACAGATACGCAGTATTTT.